This TCR beta chain was identified during a study of blood T cell repertoires in COVID-19. The overall study: T cells, B-cell-depleted T cells, or PBMCs supplied cDNA or gDNA.

The germline CDR1 and CDR2 sequences are SGHRS and YFSETQ. V shed 4 bases and J 4 bases; nucleotides not matched to a gene: 5. The CDR3 extends over 14 amino acids. TCRdb's copy holds only in-frame clones and misses some; the assay was immunoSEQ multiplex PCR. Among about 15,000 clones listed, about 87% were seen once. This sequence was found in a human donor in a cohort sampled during active COVID-19. The chain uses TRBV5-1 and TRBJ2-3, with 8 bases aligning to TRBD2. Sample: peripheral blood. CDR3: CASSPGRAADTQYF. DNA for the CDR3: TGCGCCAGCAGCCCCGGGAGGGCCGCAGATACGCAGTATTTT.